Shown below are 11 T cell receptor beta chains from a single sample sequenced in a study of T cells after yellow fever vaccination (dated by TCRdb to between 2018 and 2020). Preparation of the library involved 5' RACE. This sample was sequenced with an Illumina HiSeq 2500. TCRdb reprocessed the public reads (quality trimming at Q25 with fastp, clone calling with MiXCR) and kept in-frame beta chains. A single entry per CDR3 protein holds the most common genes and DNA from its merged rows. The sample table shows a few hundred thousand distinct CDR3 sequences, and 8.7% are seen once. The ten largest clones add up to 18% of the sample. The treatment or condition label for this specimen denotes: live attenuated yellow fever vaccine strain. The specimen comprised PBMCs, sampled on the day of the first yellow fever vaccination. The receptors stem from a man between 18 and 35 years old who received the YFV17D yellow fever vaccine.

The chain has TRBV7-3 and TRBJ2-1, with D possibly being TRBD2 (7 bases). V gave up 4 bases and J gave up 7 bases, with 14 bases separating them. The CDR3 length is 14 residues. The germline CDR1 and CDR2 sequences are SGHTA and FQGTGA. CDR3 amino acids: CASSWGGAENEQFF. CDR3 nucleotides: TGTGCCAGCAGCTGGGGGGGGGCCGAGAATGAGCAGTTCTTC.

This chain joins TRBV6-5 and TRBJ2-2; 10 bases line up with TRBD1. Germline V gene data show CDR1 as MNHEY and CDR2 as SVGAGI. The CDR3 sequence is 17 residues long. After removal of 2 bases from V and 6 bases from J, the junction contained 9 bases not matched to a gene. The CDR3 region has the DNA TGTGCCAGCAGTTACACTCTCCGGGACAGGGGAGCCGGGGAGCTGTTTTTT. Translated, it gives CASSYTLRDRGAGELFF.

This clonotype appeared a few times. This rearrangement joins TRBV18 to TRBJ2-6; TRBD1 matches 9 bases. Germline V gene sequence: CDR1 KGHSH, CDR2 LQKENI. This CDR3 spans 18 amino acids. With 6 bases clipped from V and 4 bases from J, the junction kept 13 bases outside the gene matches. CDR3 protein: CASSEDRGKRRGANVLTF. The CDR3 nucleotides read TGTGCCAGCTCGGAGGACAGGGGAAAGAGGCGGGGGGCCAACGTCCTGACTTTC.

The CDR3 spells CATSRDVRDEGNQPQHF. The CDR3, as DNA: TGTGCCACCAGCAGAGATGTGAGGGATGAGGGCAATCAGCCCCAGCATTTT. The chain has TRBV15 and TRBJ1-5; D not resolved. From germline, CDR1 is LNHNV and CDR2 YYDKDF (reference sequence). The CDR3 has 17 amino acids. V lost 0 bases to trimming and J lost 2 bases, with 14 bases between them.

This clonotype appeared a few times. The V gene is TRBV27, the J gene TRBJ2-2; D unclear. This CDR3 is built from 15 residues. Germline loops: CDR1 MNHEY, CDR2 SMNVEV (reference sequence). Trimming cost V 5 bases and J 4 bases, with 14 bases left between them. The CDR3, as DNA: TGTGCCAGCAGTAATGTCTGGTTGGGCACCGGGGAGCTGTTTTTT. This gives the protein CASSNVWLGTGELFF.

This clonotype was picked up a small number of times. The chain links TRBV20-1 to TRBJ2-3; D possibly corresponds to TRBD2 (5 bases). Germline V gives CDR1 DFQATT, CDR2 SNEGSKA (reference sequence). CDR3 length: 14 amino acids. The ends were cut back, 5 bases at V and 0 bases at J, with 12 bases in the middle. CDR3 amino acids: CSAGGSSSTDTQYF. The CDR3 DNA reads TGCAGTGCTGGTGGGAGTTCTAGCACAGATACGCAGTATTTT.

The gene calls are TRBV7-2 and TRBJ2-3; 10 bases are shared with TRBD2. CDR1 SGHTA and CDR2 FQGNSA come from the germline V gene. Trimming removed 3 bases from V and 1 base from J; junction bases left unmatched: 4. The CDR3 has 16 amino acids. The chain's CDR3 is CASSLLAGACTDTQYF. CDR3 nucleotide sequence: TGTGCCAGCAGCTTGCTAGCGGGGGCGTGCACAGATACGCAGTATTTT.

The chain employs TRBV3-1 and TRBJ1-5; D perhaps matches TRBD1 (5 bases). Trimming cost V 1 base and J 5 bases, with 15 bases left between them. The CDR3 loop spans 16 amino acids. Germline V gives CDR1 LGHDT, CDR2 YNNKEL (reference sequence). CDR3 protein: CASSQAGGGGDQPQHF. Here the CDR3 DNA reads TGTGCCAGCAGCCAAGCCGGGGGGGGTGGTGATCAGCCCCAGCATTTT.

V usage is TRBV12-5 and J usage is TRBJ2-1, with D perhaps TRBD1 (5 bases). V was pared by 1 base and J by 9 bases, with 13 bases between. The CDR3 length is 14 residues. Germline CDR1 and CDR2: LGHNT and FRNRAP. DNA for the CDR3: TGTGCTAGTGGTTTGGGCCCCATTGGGGCTGAGCAGTTCTTC. Amino acids: CASGLGPIGAEQFF.

This rearrangement joins TRBV4-2 to TRBJ2-3; D may be TRBD1 (6 bases). CDR1 and CDR2 from the germline V gene are LGHNA and YNFKEQ. The germline V and J ends were trimmed by 1 base and 7 bases, with 12 bases remaining between them. This CDR3 has 14 amino acids. In nucleotides, the CDR3 is TGTGCCAGCAGCCAAGGGGAACAGGGTTATACGCAGTATTTT. Amino acids: CASSQGEQGYTQYF.

This clonotype was seen a few times. The V gene is TRBV5-4, the J gene TRBJ2-2, with a possible D match to TRBD1 (6 bases). This CDR3 has 15 residues. V was trimmed by 4 bases and J by 1 base, leaving 11 bases between them. The germline V gene encodes CDR1 SGHNT and CDR2 YYREEE (reference sequence). CDR3 protein: CASSHRDMNTGELFF. In nucleotides, the CDR3 is TGTGCCAGCAGCCACCGGGACATGAACACCGGGGAGCTGTTTTTT.